One sample yielded the 14 T cell receptor beta chains listed below, sequenced in a study of CD8 T cells in ankylosing spondylitis. General study points: It appeared that ankylosing spondylitis blood was characterized by a TCR beta motif of eight highly homologous variants.

Antigens of these TCRs are unknown. In TCRdb, the 5' RACE reads were re-called with MiXCR into one record per CDR3 protein. The repertoire holds roughly 700,000 distinct CDR3 sequences, with roughly 20% as singletons. Source material: blood, either unsorted or a sorted T cell fraction (not recorded which). The receptors originated from a male donor with ankylosing spondylitis.

V usage is TRBV27 and J usage is TRBJ2-1; 7 nucleotides line up with TRBD1. Germline trimming cut 2 bases from V and 2 bases from J; bases unmatched to any gene: 9. The CDR3 is 17 amino acids. The germline gives CDR1 MNHEY, CDR2 SMNVEV (reference sequence). The CDR3, as DNA: TGTGCCAGCAGTTTAAGTACCTGGGACAGTGCCTACAATGAGCAGTTCTTC. As protein: CASSLSTWDSAYNEQFF.

The rearrangement uses TRBV6-5 and TRBJ1-1; D is possibly TRBD1 (6 bases). Trimming shortened V by 0 bases and J by 6 bases, and 11 bases separated the two germline ends. The V gene's germline CDR1 is MNHEY and CDR2 SVGAGI. The CDR3 is 14 amino acids. The CDR3 region is CASSYSNRDSEAFF. CDR3 coding DNA: TGTGCCAGCAGTTACTCGAACAGGGACTCTGAAGCTTTCTTT.

The genes are TRBV7-8 and TRBJ2-4; 7 bases match TRBD1. This CDR3 has 17 amino acids. J lost 0 bases, V lost 5 bases, and 10 bases had no gene match. CDR1 is SGHVS, CDR2 FQNEAQ, per germline. The CDR3 bases are TGTGCCAGCAGCCCCCGACAGGGCAATCTAGCCAAAAACATTCAGTACTTC. This encodes CASSPRQGNLAKNIQYF.

In DNA form, the CDR3 reads TGTGCCATCAAGCCCGGGACCGCCCAGCTCGAGCAGTACTTC. It encodes CAIKPGTAQLEQYF. The rearrangement links TRBV10-3 to TRBJ2-7; the D call may be TRBD1 or TRBD2 (5 bases each). CDR1 is ENHRY and CDR2 is SYGVKD in the germline V gene. V dropped 7 bases and J dropped 6 bases, with 19 bases sitting between them. This CDR3 is 14 amino acids long.

The chain combines TRBV20-1 with TRBJ2-1; unclear D gene. The V end lost 6 bases, the J end lost 8 bases, and 14 bases lay between the germline ends. Germline CDR1 and CDR2: DFQATT and SNEGSKA (reference sequence). The CDR3 extends over 12 amino acids. The CDR3 DNA reads as TGCAGTGCCCCTCCCCGCGGTGATGAGCAGTTCTTC. It yields the protein CSAPPRGDEQFF.

The chain recombines TRBV5-1 with TRBJ1-1, with D possibly being TRBD1 (6 bases). Germline-derived CDR1 and CDR2 are SGHRS and YFSETQ. Trimming removed 0 bases from V and 1 base from J, with 10 bases in between. This CDR3 contains 15 residues. DNA for the CDR3: TGCGCCAGCAGCTTGGAAGCAGGGGCGAACACTGAAGCTTTCTTT. Translating it yields CASSLEAGANTEAFF.

This clonotype appeared a single time. V and J are TRBV3-1 and TRBJ2-1; D possibly uses TRBD1 or TRBD2 (5 bases each). The CDR3 totals 15 residues. CDR1 is LGHDT, CDR2 YNNKEL, per germline (reference sequence). The V and J ends lost 3 bases and 5 bases respectively, with 14 bases between them. The CDR3 DNA follows: TGTGCCAGCAGCCAGAAGGGACGGACCGACAATGAGCAGTTCTTC. Amino acid sequence: CASSQKGRTDNEQFF.

This chain joins TRBV12-3 or TRBV12-4 and TRBJ2-7, with TRBD1 identical over 8 bases. The V segment lost 5 bases and the J segment 9 bases; nucleotides outside the gene matches: 15. The CDR3 loop spans 15 amino acids. As DNA, the CDR3 is TGTGCCAGCAGTGGCAGGGGGCGCATGTTATCATCGCAGTACTTC. It codes for CASSGRGRMLSSQYF.

This clonotype was counted between two and nine times. The rearrangement uses TRBV11-2 and TRBJ2-1; TRBD1 aligns across 9 bases. J gave up 6 bases and V 5 bases, and 11 bases lay outside the gene matches. Germline loops: CDR1 SGHAT, CDR2 FQNNGV. The length of the CDR3 is 16 residues. The CDR3 loop reads CASSQLRTGAGNEQFF. CDR3 sequence (DNA): TGTGCCAGCAGCCAGTTGCGGACAGGGGCAGGCAATGAGCAGTTCTTC.

This clonotype turned up a few times. V is TRBV27 and J is TRBJ2-1, with D possibly called TRBD1 or TRBD2 (5 bases each). The V gene's germline CDR1 is MNHEY and CDR2 SMNVEV (reference sequence). CDR3 length: 15 residues. Trimming stripped 2 bases from V and 9 bases from J, with 17 bases between. The DNA of the CDR3 is TGTGCCAGCAGTTTAGGGGGTAGCATAAGAGGTGAGCAGTTCTTC. This sequence encodes CASSLGGSIRGEQFF.

This clonotype was counted at least ten times. The chain is built from TRBV20-1 and TRBJ2-5; TRBD1 matches 7 bases. Germline lookup yields CDR1 DFQATT and CDR2 SNEGSKA (reference sequence). The V and J ends lost 3 bases and 0 bases, in that order; junction bases with no gene match: 1. This CDR3 has 13 amino acids. CDR3 coding DNA: TGCAGTGCTAGGGGACAGAACCAAGAGACCCAGTACTTC. Translated: CSARGQNQETQYF.

This clonotype has just a few counts. One end of the junction fails to match germline, which may point to a read error. The chain has TRBV5-1 and TRBJ2-5; D may correspond to TRBD1 or TRBD2 (5 bases each). Germline V CDR1 and CDR2: SGHRS, YFSETQ. This CDR3 has 14 residues. The CDR3 region has the DNA TGTGCCAGCAGTCCGGGGACGGCGGGAGAGACCCAGTACTTC. It specifies CASSPGTAGETQYF.

The CDR3 protein is CASSLSWRNYEQYF. The CDR3 bases are TGCGCCAGCAGCTTGTCATGGAGAAACTACGAGCAGTACTTC. The gene calls are TRBV5-1 and TRBJ2-7; no definite D call. CDR1 SGHRS and CDR2 YFSETQ come from the germline V gene. V lost 1 base and J lost 3, with 11 bases in between. This CDR3 is built from 14 residues.

V usage is TRBV20-1 and J usage is TRBJ1-1, with D maybe TRBD1 (5 bases). Trimming pared 1 base from V and 0 bases from J, leaving 15 bases between. In germline, CDR1 is DFQATT, CDR2 SNEGSKA (reference sequence). CDR3 length: 16 residues. The CDR3 here is CSARALGRTMNTEAFF. The CDR3, as DNA: TGCAGTGCTAGAGCCCTGGGACGGACAATGAACACTGAAGCTTTCTTT.